The following is a TCR beta chain sequence with its context. Its target is unknown. This specimen belongs to a study of cytomegalovirus exposure and HLA in healthy donors. Study-wide context: Out of about 360 genotyped donors, less than 85% belonged to the Caucasian-associated ancestry cluster. General study points: The authors reported that TCR beta sequences could predict HLA-A and HLA-B alleles. These predictions were accurate for most subjects in the first cohort. For cytomegalovirus status, the classifier reportedly gave diagnoses with high specificity and sensitivity.

CDR3 size: 15 residues. CDR1 is SGHRS and CDR2 is YFSETQ in the germline V gene. V was clipped by 7 bases and J by 6 bases, with 17 bases between them. The PCR used 60 Vbeta and 13 Jbeta primers. TCRdb's table, derived via immunoSEQ multiplex PCR, lists solely in-frame clones and lacks some. Counted here are roughly 200,000 clones, about four fifths occurring once; the ten biggest clones make up about 1.4%. This sequence was found in a girl between 10 and 17 years old in good health and CMV-seropositive. The sample taken for sequencing was PBMCs. J is TRBJ1-6 and V is TRBV5-1, with a weak D call TRBD1 (5 bases). CDR3 loop: CASSPVGLGNSPLHF. The DNA for the CDR3 is TGCGCCAGCTCCCCGGTGGGACTTGGTAATTCACCCCTCCACTTT.